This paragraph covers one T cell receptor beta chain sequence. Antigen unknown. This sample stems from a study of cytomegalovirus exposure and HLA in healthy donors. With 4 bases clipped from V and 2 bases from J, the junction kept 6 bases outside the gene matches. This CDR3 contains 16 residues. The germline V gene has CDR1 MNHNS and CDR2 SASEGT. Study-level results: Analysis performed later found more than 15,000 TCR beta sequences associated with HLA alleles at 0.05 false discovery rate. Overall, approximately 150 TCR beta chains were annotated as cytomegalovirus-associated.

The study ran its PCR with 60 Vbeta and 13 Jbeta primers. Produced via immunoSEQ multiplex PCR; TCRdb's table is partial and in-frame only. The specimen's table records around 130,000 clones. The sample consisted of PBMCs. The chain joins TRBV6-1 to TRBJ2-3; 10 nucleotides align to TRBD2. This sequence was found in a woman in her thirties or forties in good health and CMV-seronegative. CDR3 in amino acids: CASSASSGGTTDTQYF. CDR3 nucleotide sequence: TGTGCCAGCAGTGCTTCTAGCGGGGGAACCACAGATACGCAGTATTTT.